The entry that follows covers one TCR beta chain sequence. The target of this receptor is not known. No base quality information exists; no much larger clone differs at one position. CD8 naive samples were CD45RO-negative cells positively selected for CCR7, giving a CD45RA+CCR7+ population that excluded TemRA cells. Healthy HIV-negative adults with no recently reported acute infections or vaccinations were included as donors. Only Caucasian adults living in Nashville, Tennessee, USA were represented among the donors. After blood collection by leukapheresis, PBMCs were isolated using Ficoll-Histopaque density gradient centrifugation and then cryopreserved in the vapor phase of liquid nitrogen. Purity and quantity of every magnetically sorted T cell population were checked by analytical flow cytometry. Each sorted fraction had its genomic DNA isolated and then quantified by UV absorbance on a Nanodrop 2000c.

This entry is derived from a study of shared clonotypes between healthy human individuals (dated by TCRdb to the early 2020s). About the investigation overall: The cohort comprised a couple of women and three men aged 18 to 49 years. For each donor, CD4 naive and CD4 memory were each given three plates, CD8 naive was given two plates, and CD8 memory was given one plate. Blood TCR repertoires of roughly five healthy adults were deeply sequenced to estimate repertoire size and the extent of clonotype sharing between individuals. Different laboratories and diverse techniques were used to prepare libraries and sequence TCR repertoires, to increase sequencing depth and limit assay-specific biases. Per donor, leukapheresis produced somewhere between about 0.8 and 9.5 billion PBMCs. What the study reported, not specific to this receptor: Rarefaction of sorted-subset datasets indicated incomplete sequencing despite the large sequencing depth. Pairwise subsampling led to the expectation that sequencing depth would affect the degree of clonotype sharing among donors. About 5% of naive CD4, 3.5% of naive CD8, roughly 2.4% of memory CD4, and 0.35% to 0.5% of memory CD8 clonotypes were shared across a few donors. The genetic and exposure-history diversity represented was limited by the small number of donors. Estimated clonotype richness was generally larger for naive than for memory subsets. Compared with non-shared clonotypes, clonotypes shared by all four sorted-subset donors had higher generation probabilities. Sampling was restricted to blood, and TCR repertoires in tissue are likely to differ from TCR repertoires in blood.

Using the deep immunoSEQ assay, multiplex PCR amplified TCR CDR3 regions from genomic DNA. For each cell subset, the extracted genomic DNA was distributed evenly across all wells of several immunoSEQ 96-well plates, and each plate served as one replicate. Each replicate PCR for sorted subsets received around 200 ng genomic DNA, equal to 30,000 or so T cell genomes. Purified libraries were measured with a Qubit 3.0 fluorometer, size-checked on a Bioanalyzer 2100, and measured again with the KAPA Library Quantification kit. Every immunoSEQ 96-well plate was sequenced on a separate single-read 150-cycle Illumina NextSeq 550 flow cell. The authors' analysis ran thus. Because the immunoSEQ output held only junctional sequences and lacked quality scores, the filtering could not match the filtering applied to full-length reads. To assign V/J genes and CDR3, sequences were annotated against IMGT germline references using PyIR, a Python wrapper for IgBLAST v1.9. Reads were filtered out if the reads had weak V/J assignments (E-value above 1e-6), no CDR3, stop codons, out-of-frame junctions, or ambiguous translated residues. V3J clonotypes were defined as sequences sharing the same inferred V gene, J gene, and CDR3 amino acid sequence. The percentage overlap between two repertoires was calculated by dividing the number of shared unique clonotypes by the size of the smaller repertoire. Richness of each repertoire was evaluated using RTK rarefaction, the Chao1 estimator, and Recon v2.1 estimates of unobserved clonotypes. OLGA was used to compute generation probabilities for all TCRbeta clonotypes that the gDNA method yielded from a few donors. Here the immuneACCESS table is served through TCRdb, limited to in-frame sequences with V and J called. Missing clones are a known gap in these copies; in checked studies unresolved V genes cover under half, and the rest lacks a known reason. Clone size and V and J calls were adopted from that table, with D and trimming inferred from the DNA. This sample is represented by about 2.1 million clones; approximately 94% of them were singletons. The ten largest clones take up over 1.5% of the sample.

The sequence was obtained from a man aged 18 to 35 in good health. Some clones in this sample may be carry-over from other donors' samples. Sequencing was performed on naive CD8+ T cells from PBMCs. The sample's cell subset or site, from its label and the paper: CD45RA+CCR7+.

The nucleotide sequence is TGTGCCAGCAGCCTTCGGACTATACGCGGGAGGGAGACCCAGTACTTC. The translation is CASSLRTIRGRETQYF. Recombination connected TRBV28 to TRBJ2-5, and 8 junctional nucleotides match TRBD2. The germline V and J ends show losses of 6 bases and 5 bases respectively, and no gene match explains 14 bases of the junction. The germline V gene encodes CDR1 MDHEN and CDR2 SYDVKM. Inclusive of the bounding cysteine and phenylalanine, the CDR3 is 16 residues long. The read is trimmed to its CDR3 DNA, 48 bases read in frame from base 1.